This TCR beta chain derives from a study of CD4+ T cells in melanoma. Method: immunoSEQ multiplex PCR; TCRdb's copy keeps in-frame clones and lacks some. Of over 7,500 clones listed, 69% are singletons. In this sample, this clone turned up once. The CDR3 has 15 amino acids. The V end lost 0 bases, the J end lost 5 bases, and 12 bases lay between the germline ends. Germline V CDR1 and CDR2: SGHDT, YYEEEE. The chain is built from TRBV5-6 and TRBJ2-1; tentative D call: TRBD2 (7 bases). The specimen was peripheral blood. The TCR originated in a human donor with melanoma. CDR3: CASSLAGGGHNEQFF. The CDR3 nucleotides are TGTGCCAGCAGCTTGGCCGGCGGGGGCCACAATGAGCAGTTCTTC.